This T cell receptor (beta chain) was identified during a study of identical twins' blood T cells. From the 5' RACE reads, TCRdb called clonotypes with MiXCR, one entry per CDR3 protein. The sample consists of 350,000 to 450,000 distinct CDR3 sequences, around 30% of them appearing once. This CDR3 has 13 residues. Trimming removed 7 bases at V and 1 base at J, with 10 bases between. Germline V lookup: CDR1 LNHDA, CDR2 SQIVND (reference sequence). This clonotype was observed a few times. The antigen remains unidentified. Study results and limitations: Shared CDR3 clonotype counts between two donors mainly tracked the product of their cloneset sizes, twins included.

The TCR comes from a woman aged 18 to 50 in good health. The chain is built from TRBV19 and TRBJ1-1; the D is unclear. The sequencing sample was made of PBMCs. CDR3 bases: TGTGCCAGTATGTTCGCGGGGAACACTGAAGCTTTCTTT. Translation: CASMFAGNTEAFF.